This TCR beta chain was documented in a study of CD4+ T cells in melanoma. Study results and caveats: In melanoma, neoantigen-specific CD4+ T cells reportedly differed in differentiation state. A reported correlation linked neoantigen-specific CD4+ T cells to CD8+, macrophage and B cell function.

Germline values: CDR1 SGHAT, CDR2 FQNNGV. The CDR3 length is 17 residues. V lost 6 bases, J lost 0 bases, and 6 bases stayed unmatched. The protocol was immunoSEQ multiplex PCR, while the TCRdb copy is restricted to in-frame clones and leaves out a portion. The repertoire holds some 50,000 clones, roughly 89% seen once, with about 12% in the top ten. A word on this clone: Its specificity is unknown.

This clonotype was obtained from a human donor with melanoma. The rearrangement joins TRBV11-2 to TRBJ2-6; TRBD1 matches 9 bases. Sample: peripheral blood. The chain's CDR3 is CASRRQGVLSGANVLTF. The CDR3, as DNA: TGTGCCAGCAGGCGACAGGGGGTTCTCTCTGGGGCCAACGTCCTGACTTTC. Drawing the rest from reference TRBV11-2 and TRBJ2-6, the complete variable domain is EAGVAQSPRYKIIEKRQSVAFWCNPISGHATLYWYQQILGQGPKLLIQFQNNGVVDDSQLPKDRFSAERLKGVDSTLKIQPAKLEDSAVYLCASRRQGVLSGANVLTFGAGSRLTVL.